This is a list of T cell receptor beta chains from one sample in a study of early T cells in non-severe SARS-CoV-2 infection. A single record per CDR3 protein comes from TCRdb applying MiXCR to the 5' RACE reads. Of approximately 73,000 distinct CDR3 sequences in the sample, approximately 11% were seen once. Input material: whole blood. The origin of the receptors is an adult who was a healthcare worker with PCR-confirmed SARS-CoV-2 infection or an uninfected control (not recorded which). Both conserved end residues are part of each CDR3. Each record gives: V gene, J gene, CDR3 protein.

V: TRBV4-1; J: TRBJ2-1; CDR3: CASSQDGASGGADEQFF
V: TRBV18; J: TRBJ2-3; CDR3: CASSPPVAGPSTDTQYF
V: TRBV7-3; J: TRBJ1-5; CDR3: CASSVDRDQPQHF
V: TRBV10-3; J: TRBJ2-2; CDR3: CAISESLGPGELFF
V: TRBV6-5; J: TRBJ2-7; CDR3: CASRKPGQIREQYF
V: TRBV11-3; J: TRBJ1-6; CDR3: CASSLDPGQNSPLHF
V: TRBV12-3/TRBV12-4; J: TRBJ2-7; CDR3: CASSPGFSYEQYF
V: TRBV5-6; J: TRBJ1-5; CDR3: CASSFQGRQPQHF
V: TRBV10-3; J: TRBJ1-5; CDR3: CAISAKAAPDQPQHF
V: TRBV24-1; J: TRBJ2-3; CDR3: CATSDLIFRDTQYF
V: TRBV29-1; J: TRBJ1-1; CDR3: CSVEGQGGTEAFF
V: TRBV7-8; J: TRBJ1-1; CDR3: CASSSGGGRTEAFF
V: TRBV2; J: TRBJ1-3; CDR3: CASTPGDGNTIYF
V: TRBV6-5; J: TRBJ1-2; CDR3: CASSWDRINYGYTF
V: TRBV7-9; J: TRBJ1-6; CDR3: CASSLDGQGAYNSPLHF
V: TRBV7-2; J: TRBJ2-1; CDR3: CASSLINEQFF
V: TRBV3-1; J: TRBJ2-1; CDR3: CASSQTRTSGEQFF
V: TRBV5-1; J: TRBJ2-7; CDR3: CASRRDSSYEQYF
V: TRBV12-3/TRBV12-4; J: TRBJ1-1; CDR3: CASSLNSGTYTEAFF
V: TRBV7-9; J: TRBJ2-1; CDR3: CASSRRDRDHNEQFF
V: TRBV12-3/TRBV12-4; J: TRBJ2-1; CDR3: CASTVDRTGEQFF
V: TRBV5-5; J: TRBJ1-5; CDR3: CASSLTGASQPQHF
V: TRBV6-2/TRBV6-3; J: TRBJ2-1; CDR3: CASSQQEYNEQFF
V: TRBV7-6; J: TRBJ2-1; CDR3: CASSWRASQVNEQFF
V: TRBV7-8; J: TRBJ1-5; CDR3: CASSLSGLAQPQHF
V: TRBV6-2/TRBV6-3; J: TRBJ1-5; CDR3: CASSYLGGPPQHF
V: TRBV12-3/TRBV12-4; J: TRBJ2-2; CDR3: CASRPTVTGELFF
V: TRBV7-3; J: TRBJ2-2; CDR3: CASSPNTAGANTGELFF
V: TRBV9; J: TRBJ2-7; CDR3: CASSVVPSGTYEQYF
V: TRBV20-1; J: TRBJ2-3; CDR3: CSAREADLADTQYF
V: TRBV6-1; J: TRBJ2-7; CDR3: CAAWTGQGSYEQYF
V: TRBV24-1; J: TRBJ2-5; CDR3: CATSDGRGKQETQYF
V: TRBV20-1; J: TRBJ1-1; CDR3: CSARAPRGTEAFF
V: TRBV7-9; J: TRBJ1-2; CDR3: CASSSPTAAGGSYGYTF
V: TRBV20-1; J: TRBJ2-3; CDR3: CSARDLGRF